This T cell receptor beta chain is drawn from a study of post-analysis software for immune sequencing data. The study's findings and limits: There was significantly lower normalized Chao1 diversity in multiple sclerosis patients than in controls. TRBV segments more frequent in patients than in controls numbered roughly 5 and included TRBV5-6, TRBV5-1 and TRBV20-1.

This clonotype was seen only a few times. Its matching antigen is unknown. The CDR3 has 14 amino acids. V was shortened by 0 bases and J by 5 bases, with 10 bases between the two germline ends. CDR1 is KGHSH and CDR2 is LQKENI in the germline V gene. Carried by the TCR beta cDNA libraries were unique molecular identifiers. TCRdb analysed the PCR reads with MiXCR anew, one entry per CDR3 protein. The sample holds a few hundred thousand distinct CDR3 sequences, just over 35% seen once. The chain joins TRBV18 to TRBJ2-5; D tentatively fits TRBD1 or TRBD2 (5 bases each). Sequenced sample: blood. The TCR comes from a girl aged 10-17 years with multiple sclerosis. The CDR3, as DNA: TGTGCCAGCTCACCACCATGGGACCGGGAGACCCAGTACTTC. As protein: CASSPPWDRETQYF.